This T cell receptor (beta chain) was captured in a study of cytotoxic CD8 clonotypes in ibrutinib-treated CLL. Study in general: The patients, about a dozen relapsed/refractory and approximately 14 treatment-naive, included approximately 17 who were IGHV unmutated. Complete response was seen in 2 patients and partial in some 25; around twelve progressed and 14 stayed remitted after a median about 68 months.

In germline, CDR1 is SGHVS, CDR2 FNYEAQ. V was pared by 4 bases and J by 7 bases, with 7 bases of the junction left unmatched. The CDR3 is 14 amino acids. General observations from the study: Baseline clonality exceeded age-matched healthy donors and tracked circulating CD8+ T-cell counts.

This clone came up a few times. The antigen is not known. Assay used: immunoSEQ multiplex PCR; TCRdb lists only in-frame clones, some missing. This table has 90,000 to 95,000 clones, roughly three quarters appearing once. This TCR was sampled from a human donor with chronic lymphocytic leukemia. The starting material was PBMCs, obtained after 24 months of ibrutinib treatment. The chain recombines TRBV7-6 with TRBJ2-7; 10 nucleotides match TRBD1. The CDR3 DNA sequence: TGTGCCAGCAGCTCCGGGACAGGGGCTGGAGAGCAGTACTTC. Its translation: CASSSGTGAGEQYF. Using reference TRBV7-6 and TRBJ2-7 for the parts outside the CDR3, the full variable domain is GAGVSQSPRYKVTKRGQDVALRCDPISGHVSLYWYRQALGQGPEFLTYFNYEAQQDKSGLPNDRFSAERPEGSISTLTIQRTEQRDSAMYRCASSSGTGAGEQYFGPGTRLTVT.